This TCR beta chain was profiled in a study of blood T cells in healthy people across ages. A J-beta primer mix and a sample-barcoded 5' primer were used in a second PCR of roughly 6 to 12 cycles. TCRdb reprocessed the 5' RACE reads with MiXCR, giving one entry per CDR3 protein. The sample lists about 900,000 distinct CDR3 sequences; under 50% were seen once. Roughly 10 milliliters of peripheral blood were drawn from each donor into EDTA-treated tubes. Germline CDR1 and CDR2: MNHNY and SVGAGI (reference sequence). The CDR3 is 14 amino acids. This chain connects TRBV6-6 to TRBJ2-5; D is undetermined. The DNA matches TRBJ2-7 better at its end, which makes the J call doubtful. The TCR comes from a man aged 30 to 45 in good health. The material sequenced was blood. The CDR3 protein is CASLEWPRSYEQYF. The CDR3 DNA sequence: TGTGCCAGCTTAGAGTGGCCCCGCAGCTACGAGCAGTACTTC.